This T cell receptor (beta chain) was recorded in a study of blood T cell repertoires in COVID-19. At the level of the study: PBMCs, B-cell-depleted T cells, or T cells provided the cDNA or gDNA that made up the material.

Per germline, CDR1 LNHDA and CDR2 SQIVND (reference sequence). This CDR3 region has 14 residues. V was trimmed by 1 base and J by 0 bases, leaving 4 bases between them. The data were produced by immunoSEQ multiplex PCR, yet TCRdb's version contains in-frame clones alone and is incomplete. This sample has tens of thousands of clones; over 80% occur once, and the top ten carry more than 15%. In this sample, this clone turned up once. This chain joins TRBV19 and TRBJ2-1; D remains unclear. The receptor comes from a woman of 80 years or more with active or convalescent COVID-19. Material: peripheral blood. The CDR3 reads CASSIGSSYNEQFF. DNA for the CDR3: TGTGCCAGTAGTATAGGTAGCTCCTACAATGAGCAGTTCTTC. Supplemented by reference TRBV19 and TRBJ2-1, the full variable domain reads DGGITQSPKYLFRKEGQNVTLSCEQNLNHDAMYWYRQDPGQGLRLIYYSQIVNDFQKGDIAEGYSVSREKKESFPLTVTSAQKNPTAFYLCASSIGSSYNEQFFGPGTRLTVL.